The rows below give T cell receptor beta chains drawn from one sample of a study of cytomegalovirus exposure and HLA in healthy donors. TCRdb keeps only in-frame clones here, not all; method: immunoSEQ multiplex PCR. Seen here are about 170,000 clones, 77% observed once, and the top ten hold 2.5% to 3.5%. Sequenced input: PBMCs. The origin of the receptors is a female donor in good health and CMV-seronegative. CDR3s include the opening cysteine and the closing phenylalanine or tryptophan. D genes are given only for firm matches. Size is omitted from some rows. Given values are once, few, many or a class for expanded clones.

v_gene	j_gene	d_gene	abundance	CDR3aa	CDR3nt
TRBV6-6	TRBJ2-3	TRBD2	NA	CASTTRSGGASDTQYF	TGTGCCAGCACCACTCGGTCCGGGGGGGCTTCAGATACGCAGTATTTT
TRBV15	TRBJ2-1	TRBD2	NA	CATSSGRAKGWNEQFF	TGTGCCACCAGTAGCGGGAGGGCCAAAGGTTGGAATGAGCAGTTCTTC
TRBV9	TRBJ1-4	NA	NA	CASSVAGTNEKLFF	TGTGCCAGCAGCGTAGCAGGGACTAATGAAAAACTGTTTTTT
TRBV9	TRBJ2-7	TRBD2	NA	CASSPEAGGPYEQYF	TGTGCCAGCAGCCCTGAAGCGGGAGGGCCATACGAGCAGTACTTC
TRBV28	TRBJ1-5	NA	NA	CASRTEGFGSNQPQHF	TGTGCCAGCCGGACAGAGGGATTCGGAAGCAATCAGCCCCAGCATTTT
TRBV19	TRBJ1-2	TRBD1	NA	CASSVRDSVYGYTF	TGTGCCAGTAGCGTCCGGGACAGCGTTTATGGCTACACCTTC
TRBV5-1	TRBJ2-6	NA	few	CASSLAGLGANVLTF	TGCGCCAGCAGCTTGGCAGGGCTCGGGGCCAACGTCCTGACTTTC
TRBV14	TRBJ1-6	NA	NA	CASSQEFGGKESPLHF	TGTGCCAGCAGCCAAGAGTTCGGGGGGAAGGAATCACCCCTCCACTTT
TRBV29-1	TRBJ2-1	TRBD2	NA	CSVDSAGESIEQFF	TGCAGCGTTGATTCAGCGGGAGAGTCGATTGAGCAGTTCTTC
TRBV28	TRBJ1-2	NA	NA	CASSLGASNYGYTF	TGTGCCAGCAGTTTGGGGGCCAGTAACTATGGCTACACCTTC
TRBV4-3	TRBJ2-3	TRBD2	NA	CASSTRLAGASGDTQYF	TGCGCCAGCAGCACGAGACTAGCGGGGGCATCTGGGGATACGCAGTATTTT
TRBV5-1	TRBJ1-6	TRBD1	NA	CASRPPGQANSPLHF	TGCGCCAGCAGACCCCCGGGACAGGCCAATTCACCCCTCCACTTT
TRBV29-1	TRBJ2-3	NA	NA	CSVEGGVTDTQYF	TGCAGCGTTGAAGGCGGAGTAACAGATACGCAGTATTTT
TRBV7-8	TRBJ1-1	NA	NA	CASSLVTGNTEAFF	TGTGCCAGCAGCTTAGTAACGGGGAACACTGAAGCTTTCTTT
TRBV4-2	TRBJ2-7	NA	NA	CASSPLGQSYEQYF	TGTGCCAGCAGCCCCCTAGGACAGTCCTACGAGCAGTACTTC
TRBV30	TRBJ2-2	TRBD2	NA	CAWSTSGANTGELFF	TGTGCCTGGAGCACTAGCGGGGCGAACACCGGGGAGCTGTTTTTT
TRBV6-5	TRBJ1-2	NA	NA	CASSYSDRPRGYTF	TGTGCCAGCAGTTACTCCGACAGGCCCAGGGGCTACACCTTC
TRBV2	TRBJ2-7	NA	NA	CASSEIVRSYEQYF	TGTGCCAGCAGTGAAATCGTCAGGTCCTACGAGCAGTACTTC
TRBV6-5	TRBJ1-2	NA	NA	CASSYVGLSYGYTF	TGTGCCAGCAGTTACGTCGGTTTATCCTATGGCTACACCTTC
TRBV5-5	TRBJ2-7	TRBD1	few	CASTRDRSNYEQYF	TGTGCCAGCACCAGGGACAGGAGTAACTACGAGCAGTACTTC
TRBV5-1	TRBJ1-4	NA	NA	CASSLVSQGPNEKLFF	TGCGCCAGCAGCTTGGTCTCACAGGGCCCTAATGAAAAACTGTTTTTT
TRBV5-1	TRBJ2-5	NA	few	CASGLVGGSSGGETQYF	TGCGCCAGCGGTCTCGTCGGAGGGTCCAGTGGCGGGGAGACCCAGTACTTC
TRBV4-2	TRBJ1-2	TRBD1	NA	CASSQLRDRGGYTF	TGTGCCAGCAGCCAACTCCGGGACAGGGGTGGCTACACCTTC
TRBV14	TRBJ2-7	TRBD1	NA	CASSQVPGQGGEQYF	TGTGCCAGCAGCCAAGTACCGGGACAGGGCGGCGAGCAGTACTTC
TRBV19	TRBJ1-2	TRBD1	NA	CASISWDRGHGYTF	TGTGCCAGTATCTCCTGGGACAGGGGGCATGGCTACACCTTC
TRBV14	TRBJ1-1	NA	NA	CASSHFSNRANTEAFF	TGTGCCAGCAGCCATTTCTCTAACAGAGCGAACACTGAAGCTTTCTTT
TRBV28	TRBJ1-5	NA	few	CASSSPGGGNQPQHF	TGTGCCAGCAGTTCTCCCGGGGGGGGCAATCAGCCCCAGCATTTT
TRBV7-8	TRBJ1-1	TRBD1	NA	CASSSGQGGDEAFF	TGTGCCAGCAGCTCGGGACAGGGAGGGGATGAAGCTTTCTTT
TRBV16	TRBJ1-3	NA	NA	CASSQSRASGNTIYF	TGTGCCAGCAGCCAATCGAGGGCCTCTGGAAACACCATATATTTT
TRBV6-4	TRBJ2-3	TRBD2	NA	CASSLSLAGGTDTQYF	TGTGCCAGCAGCCTCTCACTAGCGGGCGGCACAGATACGCAGTATTTT
TRBV29-1	TRBJ1-2	TRBD1	NA	CSVSVGQGDGYTF	TGCAGCGTTTCCGTTGGACAGGGCGACGGCTACACCTTC
TRBV18	TRBJ2-2	NA	NA	CASSPIVYTGELFF	TGTGCCAGCTCACCAATCGTGTACACCGGGGAGCTGTTTTTT
TRBV27	TRBJ2-7	NA	NA	CASRRGGSSTYEQYF	TGTGCCAGCAGACGTGGAGGGAGCAGCACCTACGAGCAGTACTTC
TRBV6-4	TRBJ2-3	TRBD2	NA	CASSRTSGYTDTQYF	TGTGCCAGCAGTCGGACTAGCGGATACACAGATACGCAGTATTTT
TRBV7-6	TRBJ2-7	TRBD1	NA	CASSLGQGASGYEQYF	TGTGCCAGCAGCCTTGGACAGGGAGCCTCCGGGTACGAGCAGTACTTC
TRBV9	TRBJ1-3	TRBD1	few	CASSVGQGAGNTIYF	TGTGCCAGCAGCGTAGGACAGGGGGCTGGAAACACCATATATTTT
TRBV6-6	TRBJ1-3	NA	NA	CASSLRQASSGNTIYF	TGTGCCAGCAGTCTTAGACAGGCCTCCTCTGGAAACACCATATATTTT
TRBV7-2	TRBJ1-2	NA	NA	CASSLEWANYGYTF	TGTGCCAGCAGCTTAGAATGGGCCAACTATGGCTACACCTTC
TRBV4-1	TRBJ2-7	TRBD2	NA	CASSQQSTSGYEQYF	TGCGCCAGCAGCCAACAATCGACTAGCGGTTACGAGCAGTACTTC
TRBV15	TRBJ2-1	TRBD2	NA	CATSNSGRVDNEQFF	TGTGCCACCAGCAACAGCGGGAGGGTCGACAATGAGCAGTTCTTC
TRBV10-1	TRBJ2-3	TRBD2	NA	CASSNLGGSSTDTQYF	TGCGCCAGCAGTAACCTCGGCGGGAGTAGCACAGATACGCAGTATTTT
TRBV11-2	TRBJ1-6	TRBD1	NA	CASSWGQGSSPLHF	TGTGCCAGCAGCTGGGGACAGGGTAGCTCACCCCTCCACTTT
TRBV13	TRBJ2-2	NA	NA	CASSLGLHTGELFF	TGTGCCAGCAGCTTAGGACTACACACCGGGGAGCTGTTTTTT
TRBV7-6	TRBJ2-7	TRBD2	few	CASSLAGRFYEQYF	TGTGCCAGCAGCCTAGCGGGGAGGTTCTACGAGCAGTACTTC
TRBV7-6	TRBJ1-4	NA	once	CASSSSQGSGATNEKLFF	TGTGCCAGCAGCTCCTCACAGGGTTCGGGCGCAACTAATGAAAAACTGTTTTTT
TRBV19	TRBJ2-7	TRBD2	NA	CASIGGSGYEQYF	TGTGCCAGTATCGGCGGGAGTGGGTACGAGCAGTACTTC
TRBV11-2	TRBJ1-2	NA	NA	CASSPPRAGIIYGYTF	TGTGCCAGCAGCCCCCCCCGGGCAGGGATTATCTATGGCTACACCTTC
TRBV27	TRBJ2-7	TRBD1	NA	CASSFYRGPEWEQYF	TGTGCCAGCAGTTTCTACAGGGGTCCTGAATGGGAGCAGTACTTC
TRBV7-2	TRBJ2-7	NA	NA	CASSLGDSSSYEQYF	TGTGCCAGCAGCTTAGGGGACTCGAGCTCCTACGAGCAGTACTTC